These 16 T cell receptor beta chains originate from one sample sequenced in a study of T cell changes during pregnancy in multiple sclerosis. Libraries were prepared by immunoSEQ multiplex PCR; TCRdb keeps only in-frame clonotypes and omits some of them. The sample consists of 70,000 to 80,000 clones, around nine tenths of them appearing once. Here the sequenced sample was peripheral blood, taken after pregnancy. Receptors were obtained from a female donor in good health, enrolled as a control in a pregnancy study.

This clone was counted once. The chain recombines TRBV18 with TRBJ2-1, with D tentatively TRBD2 (6 bases). V was pared by 6 bases and J by 6 bases, with 18 bases between. The CDR3 loop spans 15 amino acids. Germline V lookup: CDR1 KGHSH, CDR2 LQKENI. Here the CDR3 reads CASSPGEVGGNEQFF. The CDR3 DNA reads as TGTGCCAGCTCCCCGGGCGAGGTGGGGGGCAATGAGCAGTTCTTC.

V gene TRBV4-3 combines with J gene TRBJ2-5; 11 bases agree with TRBD2. The junction had 4 bases not matched to a gene; V was cut back by 1 base and J by 0 bases. From germline, CDR1 is LGHNA and CDR2 YSLEER. This CDR3 is 17 amino acids long. The CDR3 nucleotides are TGCGCCAGCAGCCAAGGCAGACTAGCGGGAAACCAAGAGACCCAGTACTTC. Protein: CASSQGRLAGNQETQYF.

The rearrangement uses TRBV14 and TRBJ1-2, with D possibly matching TRBD1 (6 bases). The CDR3 length is 15 residues. Trimming took off 2 bases at V and 3 bases at J, with 13 bases between the two ends. The germline CDR1 and CDR2 sequences are SGHDN and FVKESK. This chain's CDR3 is CASSQNSTGHYGYTF. The CDR3 bases are TGTGCCAGCAGCCAAAACTCGACAGGTCACTATGGCTACACCTTC.

This sequence joins TRBV2 and TRBJ1-3; D remains ambiguous. This CDR3 is 15 amino acids long. The V end was cut by 4 bases, the J end by 0 bases, with 10 bases between. Germline V gives CDR1 SNHLY, CDR2 FYNNEI. Here the CDR3 reads CASSAERVSGNTIYF. CDR3 DNA: TGTGCCAGCAGTGCTGAACGGGTCTCTGGAAACACCATATATTTT. Drawing the rest from reference TRBV2 and TRBJ1-3, the complete variable domain is EPEVTQTPSHQVTQMGQEVILRCVPISNHLYFYWYRQILGQKVEFLVSFYNNEISEKSEIFDDQFSVERPDGSNFTLKIRSTKLEDSAMYFCASSAERVSGNTIYFGEGSWLTVV.

The V and J genes are TRBV6-6 and TRBJ1-5; 8 positions match TRBD1. The CDR3 runs to 15 residues. Per the germline V gene, CDR1 is MNHNY and CDR2 is SVGAGI (reference sequence). V was clipped by 6 bases and J by 6 bases; unmatched bases: 10. The CDR3 spells CASSRDRGGGQPQHF. DNA for the CDR3: TGTGCCAGCAGCCGCGACAGGGGAGGAGGTCAGCCCCAGCATTTT.

The CDR3 coding sequence is TGTGCCAGCAGTCCTACAGGGTTCCCTCAGCAAGAGACCCAGTACTTC. This translates into CASSPTGFPQQETQYF. The chain has TRBV27 and TRBJ2-5; D possibly corresponds to TRBD1 (6 bases). Looked up from germline, CDR1 is MNHEY and CDR2 is SMNVEV (reference sequence). Trimming removed 5 bases from V and 2 bases from J, with 18 bases in between. The CDR3 runs to 16 residues.

V gene TRBV28 combines with J gene TRBJ2-7, with 8 bases fitting TRBD2. The CDR3 covers 16 residues. From germline, CDR1 is MDHEN and CDR2 SYDVKM. Trimming at V came to 6 bases and at J to 1 base, leaving 11 bases not matched to a gene. The DNA of the CDR3 is TGTGCCAGCAGCCAGAAGTCTAGCGGGTCTTCCTACGAGCAGTACTTC. This encodes CASSQKSSGSSYEQYF.

This clone showed up just a few times. The gene calls are TRBV6-5 and TRBJ1-5; the D gene is possibly TRBD1 (6 bases). The CDR3 consists of 15 residues. The V and J ends lost 6 bases and 3 bases respectively, with 15 bases between them. Looked up from germline, CDR1 is MNHEY and CDR2 is SVGAGI. CDR3 residues: CASRAGTTFNQPQHF. The CDR3 DNA reads TGTGCCAGCAGGGCCGGGACAACCTTCAATCAGCCCCAGCATTTT.

J is TRBJ2-1 and V is TRBV10-3; D might be TRBD2 (7 bases). The V gene lost 2 bases and the J gene lost 5 bases, with 16 bases spanning the gap. Germline loops: CDR1 ENHRY, CDR2 SYGVKD. This CDR3 comprises 16 residues. CDR3 sequence (DNA): TGTGCCATCAGTGAGAATTGGGGGGGCCGTAACAATGAGCAGTTCTTC. This codes for CAISENWGGRNNEQFF.

The chain uses TRBV6-1 and TRBJ2-5, with D perhaps TRBD1 (6 bases). From germline, CDR1 is MNHNS and CDR2 SASEGT. Trimming left V 7 bases short and J 1 base short, with 10 bases between. CDR3 length equals 13 residues. CDR3 amino acids: CASNQDSQETQYF. DNA for the CDR3: TGTGCCAGCAACCAGGACAGCCAAGAGACCCAGTACTTC.

The chain has TRBV6-5 and TRBJ1-2, with D possibly TRBD1 on 5 matching bases. Trimming left V 4 bases short and J 4 bases short, with 16 bases between. Germline V CDR1 and CDR2: MNHEY, SVGAGI. CDR3 length equals 15 residues. CDR3 sequence reads: CASSSQPDTSYGYTF. The CDR3 DNA follows: TGTGCCAGCAGTTCTCAACCGGACACCAGCTATGGCTACACCTTC.

The chain has TRBV5-1 and TRBJ2-3; perhaps TRBD2 as D (6 bases). The germline V gene has CDR1 SGHRS and CDR2 YFSETQ. Trimming cost V 4 bases and J 1 base, with 7 bases left between them. The CDR3 sequence is 13 residues long. CDR3 protein: CASSPSGTDTQYF. CDR3 DNA: TGCGCCAGCAGCCCTAGCGGCACAGATACGCAGTATTTT.

The V gene is TRBV6-1, the J gene TRBJ2-3, with 10 bases lining up with TRBD2. The germline gives CDR1 MNHNS, CDR2 SASEGT. The length of the CDR3 is 15 residues. Trimming removed 2 bases from V and 4 bases from J; junction bases left unmatched: 3. The CDR3: CASSEQSGGADTQYF. The CDR3 region has the DNA TGTGCCAGCAGTGAACAAAGCGGGGGGGCAGATACGCAGTATTTT.

This clone appeared once. The rearrangement uses TRBV28 and TRBJ2-1; 8 bases are shared with TRBD2. J gave up 2 bases and V 2 bases, and 5 bases lay outside the gene matches. The CDR3 consists of 16 residues. Germline V gene lookup returns CDR1 MDHEN and CDR2 SYDVKM. The CDR3 reads CASSLNWRGAYNEQFF. CDR3 nucleotides: TGTGCCAGCAGTTTAAACTGGCGGGGGGCCTACAATGAGCAGTTCTTC.

The V gene is TRBV6-1, the J gene TRBJ1-4; 7 positions agree with TRBD1. V trimming: 3 bases; J trimming: 7 bases; junction bases outside the gene matches: 8. The CDR3 has 15 amino acids. CDR1 and CDR2 (germline): MNHNS, SASEGT. The chain's CDR3 is CASSETGLVSEKLFF. The CDR3, as DNA: TGTGCCAGCAGTGAGACAGGGTTGGTTAGTGAAAAACTGTTTTTT.

The chain couples TRBV28 to TRBJ2-7, with 7 nucleotides matching TRBD1. V dropped 5 bases and J dropped 3; count of bases not matched to a gene: 10. CDR1 is MDHEN and CDR2 is SYDVKM in the germline V gene. The CDR3 runs to 15 residues. As DNA, the CDR3 is TGTGCCAGCAGTGTACCGGGACAGAACCTCTACGAGCAGTACTTC. Encoded protein: CASSVPGQNLYEQYF.